This entry lists 7 T cell receptor beta chains sequenced from one sample in a study of T cell responses to AZD1222 COVID-19 vaccine. The table came from immunoSEQ multiplex PCR; TCRdb's copy has only in-frame clones and leaves some out. The sample gives about 130,000 clones, around 92% of which show up once; 1.5% to 1.7% is in the top ten. The specimen was peripheral blood, collected on day 0 of AZD1222 vaccination. Receptors were obtained from an adult in good health.

The chain uses TRBV6-4 and TRBJ2-3, with D maybe TRBD2 (5 bases). CDR3 size: 14 residues. V was trimmed by 2 bases and J by 2 bases, leaving 8 bases between them. Germline CDR1 is MRHNA and CDR2 is SNTAGT. This CDR3 reads CASSDGLHTDTQYF. Written as DNA, the CDR3 is TGTGCCAGCAGTGACGGACTCCACACAGATACGCAGTATTTT.

J is TRBJ1-3 and V is TRBV6-5; tentative D call: TRBD1 (5 bases). V lost 5 bases and J lost 4, with 15 bases in between. CDR3 length: 15 amino acids. Germline CDR1 MNHEY, CDR2 SVGAGI. CDR3 bases: TGTGCCAGCAGTCCGTACGACAGCTTCGGAAACACCATATATTTT. It codes for CASSPYDSFGNTIYF.

The chain recombines TRBV19 with TRBJ1-1, with D perhaps matching TRBD1 (5 bases). Germline loops: CDR1 LNHDA, CDR2 SQIVND (reference sequence). V lost 5 bases and J lost 5, with 12 bases in between. The CDR3 has 13 residues. The CDR3 protein is CASSGGDATEAFF. The CDR3 coding sequence is TGTGCCAGTAGTGGAGGGGACGCTACTGAAGCTTTCTTT.

This clone was detected only once. This chain joins TRBV10-3 and TRBJ2-7; possibly TRBD1 for D (9 bases). There are 14 residues in the CDR3. Trimming pared 8 bases from V and 5 bases from J, leaving 19 bases between. In germline, CDR1 is ENHRY, CDR2 SYGVKD. CDR3 sequence reads: CAIRRGGDRDEQYF. CDR3 coding DNA: TGTGCCATCCGCCGGGGGGGGGACAGGGACGAGCAGTACTTC.

The genes are TRBV7-9 and TRBJ1-4, with TRBD1 matching over 11 bases. Germline trimming cut 2 bases from V and 5 bases from J; bases unmatched to any gene: 7. This CDR3 comprises 17 residues. Germline loops: CDR1 SEHNR, CDR2 FQNEAQ (reference sequence). CDR3 nucleotide sequence: TGTGCCAGCAGCTTATCTAGGTGGGACAGGGGGAATGAAAAACTGTTTTTT. Translated: CASSLSRWDRGNEKLFF.

This clone was observed a few times. V gene TRBV19 combines with J gene TRBJ1-2, with D possibly being TRBD1 (6 bases). The CDR3 length is 16 residues. With 3 bases removed from V and 8 bases from J, the gap between germline ends came to 22 bases. From germline, CDR1 is LNHDA and CDR2 SQIVND (reference sequence). CDR3 nucleotides: TGTGCCAGTAGTATCCTTCCGCTAGGGCAGGGGAGCGGCTACACCTTC. Its translation is CASSILPLGQGSGYTF.

This chain joins TRBV19 and TRBJ1-5; D ambiguous. Trimming took 5 bases from V and 3 from J, leaving 8 bases between them. This CDR3 has 13 amino acids. Germline loops: CDR1 LNHDA, CDR2 SQIVND (reference sequence). The CDR3 reads CASSRSVNQPQHF. For the CDR3, the DNA is TGTGCCAGTAGTCGATCAGTCAATCAGCCCCAGCATTTT.